The clone carrying this T cell receptor beta chain was found a few times. What it binds is unknown. The data stem from a study of Graves' ophthalmopathy and Graves' hyperthyroidism. Using RNA transcripts, the TCR beta CDR3 regions were amplified. Following a first-round RT-PCR that used HTBI primers, a second-round multiplex PCR was carried out. MiXCR was run by TCRdb on the multiplex PCR reads, yielding one entry per CDR3 protein. The sample records about 600,000 distinct CDR3 sequences, less than 45% being singletons. Participants with hyperthyroidism, aged 18 to 65, were newly diagnosed with under 2 months' duration. Lactation, pregnancy, uncontrolled infections and other autoimmune diseases were all grounds for excluding patients. General study points: Its predictions of ophthalmopathy progression gave the model approximately 65% sensitivity and 72% to 85% specificity.

The junction had 12 bases not matched to a gene; V was cut back by 5 bases and J by 12 bases. Germline loops: CDR1 KGHDR, CDR2 SFDVKD. The CDR3 has 13 residues. The TCR comes from an adult man with Graves' hyperthyroidism. Sequences were obtained from peripheral blood or thyroid tissue (not recorded which). The chain combines TRBV24-1 with TRBJ2-7, with TRBD1 identical over 7 bases. CDR3 amino acids: CATSAGTAHGWYF. The DNA for the CDR3 is TGTGCCACCAGTGCCGGGACAGCGCATGGTTGGTACTTC.